Below, one T cell receptor (beta chain) is given with its context. Sequenced by immunoSEQ multiplex PCR; TCRdb stores in-frame clones only, minus some. Of approximately 66,000 clones listed, about 88% are singletons. Per germline, CDR1 MNHEY and CDR2 SMNVEV (reference sequence). The CDR3 extends over 18 amino acids. V shed 4 bases, J shed 0 bases, and the junction held 10 bases outside the gene matches. The record originates from a study of blood T cell repertoires in COVID-19. In the study overall: T cells, B-cell-depleted T cells, or PBMCs provided the cDNA or gDNA that served as material.

The rearrangement links TRBV27 to TRBJ2-3; TRBD1 matches at 10 bases. This receptor was identified in a woman aged 45-65 years with active or convalescent COVID-19. The sequenced sample consisted of peripheral blood. CDR3 sequence: CASSSPWTGGGSTDTQYF. CDR3 bases: TGTGCCAGCAGTTCACCCTGGACAGGGGGGGGAAGCACAGATACGCAGTATTTT.